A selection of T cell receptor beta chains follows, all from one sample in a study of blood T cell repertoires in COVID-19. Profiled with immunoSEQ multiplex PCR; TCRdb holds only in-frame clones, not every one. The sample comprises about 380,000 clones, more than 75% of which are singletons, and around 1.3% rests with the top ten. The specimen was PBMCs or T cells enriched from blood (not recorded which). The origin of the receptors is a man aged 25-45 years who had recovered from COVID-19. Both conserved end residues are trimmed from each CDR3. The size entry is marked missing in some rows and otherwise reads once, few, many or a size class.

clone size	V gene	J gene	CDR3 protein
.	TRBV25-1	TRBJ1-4	ASHLSGTGTEKLF
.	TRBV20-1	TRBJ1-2	SAQEDYGYT
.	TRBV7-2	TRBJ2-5	ASSLAGGRGETQY
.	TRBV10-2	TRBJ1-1	ASSKDRASIEAF
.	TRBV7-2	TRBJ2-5	ASSLAPYSGGAGYQETQY
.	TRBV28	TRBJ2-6	ASEDSLSGANVLT
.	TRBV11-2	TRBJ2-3	ASSPLAGDTDTQY
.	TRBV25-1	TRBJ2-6	ASSAPSGANVLT
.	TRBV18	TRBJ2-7	ASSPRTGSRYEQY
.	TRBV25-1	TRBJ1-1	ASSGDRLVTEAF
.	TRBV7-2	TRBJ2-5	ASSLATSGGAETQY
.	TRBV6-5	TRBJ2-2	ASIPGQRTGELF
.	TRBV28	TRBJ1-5	ASSPRRGTQPQH
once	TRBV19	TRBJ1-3	ASSRDTNSGNTIY